A selection of T cell receptor beta chains follows, all from one sample in a study of cytomegalovirus exposure and HLA in healthy donors. Libraries were prepared by immunoSEQ multiplex PCR; TCRdb keeps only in-frame clonotypes and omits some of them. The sample has approximately 140,000 clones, 73% seen once. Sequenced: PBMCs. The receptor set was obtained from a woman aged 40 to 55 in good health and CMV-seronegative. Both conserved end residues are part of each CDR3. The D gene is left open where the match is weak. The listing skips clone size in some rows; elsewhere it reads once, few, many or a size class.

v_call,d_call,clone_size,j_call,cdr3_nt,cdr3_aa
TRBV6-5,-,-,TRBJ1-6,TGTGCCAGCAGTCGCACAGGCTATAATTCACCCCTCCACTTT,CASSRTGYNSPLHF
TRBV27,-,-,TRBJ2-2,TGTGCCAGCAGCCAACGACAGGGAGGAACCGGGGAGCTGTTTTTT,CASSQRQGGTGELFF
TRBV18,-,-,TRBJ1-1,TGTGCCAGCTCACAGGGGTGGGGCTTGAACACTGAAGCTTTCTTT,CASSQGWGLNTEAFF
TRBV4-1,TRBD2,-,TRBJ2-2,TGCGCCAGCAGCCATAACCCAAAGCGGGAGAACACCGGGGAGCTGTTTTTT,CASSHNPKRENTGELFF
TRBV19,-,-,TRBJ2-5,TGTGCCAGTAGCCCTCCATGGAGGGCTGGGGAGACCCAGTACTTC,CASSPPWRAGETQYF
TRBV9,-,-,TRBJ2-3,TGTGCCAGCAGCGTCGAGGAGGGGGGGGACACAGATACGCAGTATTTT,CASSVEEGGDTDTQYF
TRBV5-6,-,few,TRBJ2-5,TGTGCCAGCCGCCTTTACGGGGAGGTACAGACCCAGTACTTC,CASRLYGEVQTQYF
TRBV5-1,-,many,TRBJ1-1,TGCGCCAGCAGCCCCCAAGACAGGCCCACTGAAGCTTTCTTT,CASSPQDRPTEAFF
TRBV6-6,-,-,TRBJ1-2,TGTGCCAGCAGTTACTCGAGTTCCCATCGGTCCTACACCTTC,CASSYSSSHRSYTF
TRBV9,TRBD1,-,TRBJ2-1,TGTGCCAGCAGCGCCAGTCCAGCCCTCCGGGACAGGGGCTCCCTTGGTGTCAATGAGCAGTTCTTC,CASSASPALRDRGSLGVNEQFF
TRBV14,-,-,TRBJ1-3,TGTGCCAGCAGCCAAGTGGGCACGTTCTCTGGAAACACCATATATTTT,CASSQVGTFSGNTIYF
TRBV18,-,-,TRBJ1-1,TGTGCCAGCTCGGACAGCCCGGTGACTGAAGCTTTCTTT,CASSDSPVTEAFF
TRBV6-5,-,-,TRBJ1-1,TGTGCCAGCAGCTCGACAGACCTGAACACTGAAGCTTTCTTT,CASSSTDLNTEAFF
TRBV7-7,TRBD1,-,TRBJ2-2,TGTGCTAGCAGCCCCAAGTGGACAGGGCCCTACACCGGGGAGCTGTTTTTT,CASSPKWTGPYTGELFF
TRBV4-2,-,-,TRBJ1-5,TGTGCCAGCAGCCAGAGGCAGGGTGGAAATCAGCCCCAGCATTTT,CASSQRQGGNQPQHF
TRBV7-8,-,-,TRBJ1-1,TGTGCCAGCAGCTTATCAGGGGCGATAAGGAATGAAGCTTTCTTT,CASSLSGAIRNEAFF
TRBV5-6,-,-,TRBJ2-7,TGTGCCAGCAGCCTGGGCGTTCTCGAGCAGTACTTC,CASSLGVLEQYF
TRBV27,TRBD2,-,TRBJ2-7,TGTGCCAGCAGTCCGGCGGGGGGGGACTACGAGCAGTACTTC,CASSPAGGDYEQYF
TRBV2,-,few,TRBJ1-5,TGTGCCAGCAGTGGACATTCTAATCAGCCCCAGCATTTT,CASSGHSNQPQHF
TRBV4-1,TRBD1,few,TRBJ1-1,TGCGCCAGCAGCCCACTTGGACAGGGATTGAACACTGAAGCTTTCTTT,CASSPLGQGLNTEAFF
TRBV4-2,TRBD2,-,TRBJ2-3,TGTGCCAGCAGCCCAGGACTAGCGGGGGGGCAAGATACGCAGTATTTT,CASSPGLAGGQDTQYF
TRBV7-9,-,-,TRBJ2-1,TGTGCCAGTGTCCCCAGGGGAGGGTTTCGCGATGAGCAGTTCTTC,CASVPRGGFRDEQFF
TRBV7-2,-,-,TRBJ1-2,TGTGCCAGCAGCCCCGACGCTGTGCGGGGCTACACCTTC,CASSPDAVRGYTF
TRBV14,-,-,TRBJ2-1,TGTGCCAGCCAGGAGGGTAACTCCTACAATGAGCAGTTCTTC,CASQEGNSYNEQFF
TRBV5-4,-,once,TRBJ2-5,TGTGCCAGCAGCCGAATTAGCGGAGACGAAAAGAAAGAGACCCAGTACTTC,CASSRISGDEKKETQYF